The entry that follows covers one T cell receptor beta chain sequence. Antigen unknown. The input was 450 to 500 ng total RNA; TCR beta cDNA was made from it with a constant-region primer. Three rounds of nested multiplex PCR with slightly modified ARM-PCR produced TCR beta libraries. Rounds one and two of PCR, each of about 10 cycles, were primed with TRBV1-TRBV30 forward primers and a C-beta reverse primer. TCRdb reprocessed the multiplex PCR reads via MiXCR and lists one record per CDR3 protein. The sample has 150,000 to 200,000 distinct CDR3 sequences, around four fifths seen once. CDR1 DFQATT and CDR2 SNEGSKA come from the germline V gene (reference sequence). The CDR3 has 12 residues. Without any cell sorting, roughly 18-31 mg of bulk tissue yielded co-extracted RNA and DNA. Among the patients, all had chronic HBV infection and none had been treated. Every tumor was sampled at five separate regions.

The data were obtained in a study of tumor-infiltrating lymphocytes in primary liver carcinoma. At the level of the study: Stage T1-T3 N0M0 tumors spanned 4.2 to 10 cm. Study-wide results and caveats: Tumor-adjacent and tumor-blood pairs displayed less overlap than did pairs of tumor regions.

Sequencing input: tumor tissue from primary liver carcinoma. This chain uses TRBV20-1 with TRBJ1-1, with D hard to call. The receptor's source is a man in his forties with primary liver carcinoma and hepatitis B virus infection. The CDR3 spells CNGRDQREEAFF. CDR3 DNA: TGCAATGGTAGAGATCAACGAGAGGAAGCTTTCTTT.